This T cell receptor beta chain stems from a study of cytomegalovirus exposure and HLA in healthy donors. Trimming shortened V by 4 bases and J by 10 bases, and 12 bases separated the two germline ends. Germline V gene sequence: CDR1 SGHRS, CDR2 YFSETQ. The CDR3 is 12 amino acids. PCR used 60 Vbeta primers and 13 Jbeta primers. Generated by immunoSEQ multiplex PCR, the TCRdb table keeps only in-frame clones and is missing some. Altogether about 140,000 clones are present, 66% being singletons, with the ten largest covering 5.5% to 7%. The sequence was obtained from a woman aged 55-69 years in good health and CMV-seronegative. V and J are TRBV5-1 and TRBJ2-1; D ambiguous. Sequencing was carried out using PBMCs. CDR3 amino acids: CASSGDGGEQFF. The CDR3 DNA follows: TGCGCCAGCAGCGGAGACGGTGGCGAGCAGTTCTTC.